A single sample gave rise to the 26 T cell receptor beta chains below, sequenced in a study of breast tumors, draining lymph nodes, adjacent tissues (dated by TCRdb to the mid-2010s). The axillary draining lymph nodes of breast cancer patients were the source of the lymph node samples. The method behind the library was multiplex PCR. Sequencing used an Illumina HiSeq 2000. The public sequencing data were trimmed at Q25 with fastp and processed into clonotypes with MiXCR by TCRdb, which kept only in-frame beta chains. Entries that share a CDR3 protein sequence are merged under the most common genes and DNA. The sample table holds 90,000 to 120,000 distinct CDR3 sequences, of which roughly 20% were seen once. The ten largest clones take up more than 0.9% of the sample. Sequenced: axillary lymph node tissue. These receptors all come from a female donor with breast cancer. Some clones in this sample may be carry-over from other donors' samples.

This clonotype was counted many times. The chain uses TRBV29-1 and TRBJ1-2; D not resolved. V gave up 4 bases and J gave up 0 bases, with 6 bases separating them. In germline, CDR1 is SQVTM, CDR2 ANQGSEA. The CDR3 spans 12 residues. CDR3 amino acids: CSVVIANYGYTF. CDR3 nucleotide sequence: TGCAGCGTTGTTATAGCTAACTATGGCTACACCTTC. Variable domain in full (rest from reference TRBV29-1 and TRBJ1-2): SAVISQKPSRDICQRGTSLTIQCQVDSQVTMMFWYRQQPGQSLTLIATANQGSEATYESGFVIDKFPISRPNLTFSTLTVSNMSPEDSSIYLCSVVIANYGYTFGSGTRLTVV.

By share of the sample, this clonotype is medium-sized. The rearrangement uses TRBV10-3 and TRBJ1-6; no clear D. The V end was cut by 6 bases, the J end by 5 bases, with 11 bases between. Germline CDR1 reads ENHRY; CDR2 reads SYGVKD. This CDR3 is 14 amino acids long. CDR3 sequence (DNA): TGTGCCATCAGGGCGGGGTTACATAATTCACCCCTCCACTTT. Its translation: CAIRAGLHNSPLHF.

On this clonotype: A much larger clone differs by one base, so this may be a read error. The genes are TRBV7-3 and TRBJ2-2; 7 bases agree with TRBD2. This CDR3 has 14 residues. V lost 5 bases and J lost 3; bases outside the gene matches: 3. The germline V gene encodes CDR1 SGHTA and CDR2 FQGTGA. This chain's CDR3 is CASSRGGDTGELFF. As DNA, the CDR3 is TGTGCCAGCAGCCGGGGAGGGGACACCGGGGAGCTGTTTTTT.

In this sample, this clonotype turned up many times. The chain recombines TRBV30 with TRBJ1-3; D unclear. Germline CDR1 GTSNPN, CDR2 SVGIG (reference sequence). V lost 7 bases to trimming and J lost 4 bases, with 8 bases between them. This CDR3 contains 11 residues. CDR3 sequence: CAFLRGNTIYF. The CDR3 bases are TGTGCCTTCCTAAGGGGAAACACCATATATTTT.

The table lists this clonotype with many counts. The V gene is TRBV13, the J gene TRBJ2-1; 8 bases are a match to TRBD2. Germline-derived CDR1 and CDR2 are PRHDT and FYEKMQ (reference sequence). This CDR3 contains 15 residues. V was pared by 5 bases and J by 5 bases, with 8 bases of the junction left unmatched. CDR3 nucleotides: TGTGCCAGCAGCATCGGGGGGGCTCGAGACAATGAGCAGTTCTTC. Protein sequence: CASSIGGARDNEQFF.

The rearrangement links TRBV14 to TRBJ2-7, with D uncertain. The V end was cut by 4 bases, the J end by 7 bases, with 14 bases between. CDR1 is SGHDN and CDR2 is FVKESK in the germline V gene. The CDR3 consists of 13 residues. The CDR3 spells CASSPPMVREQYF. The CDR3 coding sequence is TGTGCCAGCAGCCCCCCGATGGTGCGGGAGCAGTACTTC.

In its sample, this clonotype was seen many times. This chain connects TRBV12-3 or TRBV12-4 to TRBJ2-5; a possible D gene is TRBD1 (6 bases). CDR3 size: 15 residues. V dropped 5 bases and J dropped 5 bases, with 18 bases sitting between them. This CDR3 is CASSPRAGASETQYF. DNA of the CDR3: TGTGCCAGCAGTCCCCGGGCAGGGGCCAGTGAGACCCAGTACTTC.

This clonotype was detected only once. The chain couples TRBV6-4 to TRBJ2-2; D gene ambiguous. Germline CDR1 MRHNA, CDR2 SNTAGT. V was cut by 0 bases and J by 8 bases, with 7 bases left in between. The CDR3 runs to 13 residues. The CDR3 sequence: CASSDSNEGELFF. The CDR3 DNA follows: TGTGCCAGCAGTGACTCCAACGAGGGGGAGCTGTTTTTT.

V is TRBV28 and J is TRBJ1-2, with D perhaps TRBD1 (5 bases). Between the trimmed V and J ends, which lost 7 bases and 7 bases, there was a span of 13 bases. The CDR3 covers 12 residues. The germline CDR1 and CDR2 sequences are MDHEN and SYDVKM. DNA for the CDR3: TGTGCCAGCACGCCTCCCGGGGGTGGCTACACCTTC. The encoded protein is CASTPPGGGYTF.

Regarding this clonotype: Given a much more abundant clone one base away, this may be a read error. The chain has TRBV7-7 and TRBJ2-5, with 8 bases matching TRBD1. The germline V gene has CDR1 SSHAT and CDR2 FNYEAQ (reference sequence). The CDR3 extends over 13 amino acids. CDR3 region: CASSLAQGETQCF. In DNA, the CDR3 is TGTGCCAGCAGCTTAGCACAGGGGGAGACCCAGTGCTTC.

CDR3 sequence reads: CASSHREPNSPLHF. CDR3 nucleotides: TGTGCCAGCAGTCACAGGGAACCTAATTCACCCCTCCACTTT. The rearrangement joins TRBV6-1 to TRBJ1-6; TRBD1 is a possible D gene (6 bases). The CDR3 has 14 amino acids. Trimming removed 5 bases at V and 6 bases at J, with 11 bases between. Germline CDR1 is MNHNS and CDR2 is SASEGT.

Concerning this clonotype: Since a much larger clone is just one base distant, this may be a read error. CDR3 DNA: TGTGCCGGCGGAAGCGTAGATACGCAGTATTTT. Translating it yields CAGGSVDTQYF. The chain is built from TRBV6-1 and TRBJ2-3; D is uncertain. V gave up 11 bases and J gave up 5 bases, with 11 bases separating them. There are 11 residues in the CDR3. CDR1 MNHNS and CDR2 SASEGT come from the germline V gene.

Turning to this clonotype: Given the absence of the conserved phenylalanine or tryptophan at the CDR3 end, a read error is likely. V usage is TRBV3-1 and J usage is TRBJ2-7; D is ambiguous. The CDR3 sequence is 12 residues long. The germline gives CDR1 LGHDT, CDR2 YNNKEL (reference sequence). The chain's CDR3 is CASSQANYEQYL. The CDR3 coding sequence is TGTGCCAGTAGCCAAGCGAACTACGAGCAGTACCTC.

This clonotype appeared many times. This rearrangement joins TRBV18 to TRBJ1-5; possibly TRBD1 for D (6 bases). CDR1 and CDR2 from the germline V gene are KGHSH and LQKENI. This CDR3 region has 13 residues. V was clipped by 6 bases and J by 3 bases, with 9 bases between them. The CDR3 sequence: CASSGGANQPQHF. Here the CDR3 DNA reads TGTGCCAGCTCCGGGGGGGCCAATCAGCCCCAGCATTTT.

Ten or more counts support this clonotype. This chain joins TRBV5-1 and TRBJ2-1; either TRBD1 or TRBD2 may supply D (5 bases each). The V gene lost 3 bases and the J gene lost 11 bases, with 12 bases spanning the gap. The CDR3 runs 12 residues. Germline V CDR1 and CDR2: SGHRS, YFSETQ. In nucleotides, the CDR3 is TGCGCCAGCAGCTCACTTGGGGGTCAGCAGTTCTTC. Translated: CASSSLGGQQFF.

There are many counts of this clonotype. The gene calls are TRBV12-3 or TRBV12-4 and TRBJ1-3, with a possible D match to TRBD1 (5 bases). The CDR3 contains 15 residues. Trimming stripped 6 bases from V and 3 bases from J, with 15 bases between. CDR3 sequence: CASRGMDIGGNTIYF. The CDR3 coding sequence is TGTGCCAGCAGGGGAATGGACATCGGTGGAAACACCATATATTTT.

Concerning this clonotype: A read error may be the cause here, since a much bigger clone is one base away. This chain connects TRBV6-5 to TRBJ2-1, with 9 positions matching TRBD2. Trimming took 5 bases from V and 12 from J; bases not matched to a gene: 11. There are 14 residues in the CDR3. The V gene's germline CDR1 is MNHEY and CDR2 SVGAGI. The chain's CDR3 is CASSRISGSQGQFF. DNA for the CDR3: TGTGCCAGCAGTCGGATTAGCGGGAGTCAAGGGCAGTTCTTC.

In its sample, this clonotype was seen many times. The gene calls are TRBV11-2 and TRBJ2-5; D not certain. Looked up from germline, CDR1 is SGHAT and CDR2 is FQNNGV. This CDR3 has 14 amino acids. V lost 3 bases and J lost 6, with 14 bases in between. In DNA, the CDR3 is TGTGCCAGCAGCTTGAGGTATTATGAGAAGACCCAGTACTTC. Protein sequence: CASSLRYYEKTQYF.

CDR3 sequence (DNA): TGTGCCAGCAGCTTGGATTACCGGGGTAACACTGAAGCTTTCTTT. Amino acids: CASSLDYRGNTEAFF. The rearrangement joins TRBV5-4 to TRBJ1-1; D is unclear. Germline CDR1 SGHNT, CDR2 YYREEE (reference sequence). Trimming removed 0 bases from V and 2 bases from J, with 11 bases in between. CDR3 length equals 15 residues.

This clonotype was picked up many times. The rearrangement links TRBV9 to TRBJ1-2; D perhaps matches TRBD1 (6 bases). The germline V gene encodes CDR1 SGDLS and CDR2 YYNGEE. The CDR3 runs 13 residues. Trimming took 5 bases from V and 2 from J, leaving 10 bases between them. CDR3 DNA: TGTGCCAGCAGTCCTCAGGGGAACTATGGCTACACCTTC. Its protein is CASSPQGNYGYTF.

This clonotype has at least ten counts. The chain has TRBV19 and TRBJ2-7, with 8 positions matching TRBD2. The ends lost 6 bases at V and 3 bases at J; junction bases unmatched: 10. In germline, CDR1 is LNHDA, CDR2 SQIVND (reference sequence). The CDR3 runs to 15 residues. CDR3 sequence: CASSRGGSGSYEQYF. As DNA, the CDR3 is TGTGCCAGTAGCCGCGGGGGGAGCGGGAGCTACGAGCAGTACTTC.

The rearrangement joins TRBV20-1 to TRBJ2-4; 7 bases agree with TRBD2. The CDR3 extends over 16 amino acids. Looked up from germline, CDR1 is DFQATT and CDR2 is SNEGSKA (reference sequence). With V trimmed by 0 bases and J by 6 bases, 11 bases remained unmatched. In DNA form, the CDR3 reads TGCAGTGCTAGAGATCTGCGGGATGGGGGGGGAAACATTCAGTACTTC. Translated, it gives CSARDLRDGGGNIQYF.

At least ten counts were recorded for this clonotype. The chain joins TRBV20-1 to TRBJ1-5; the D gene is possibly TRBD1 (6 bases). Germline assignment: CDR1 DFQATT and CDR2 SNEGSKA (reference sequence). The CDR3 length is 12 residues. Trimming cost V 7 bases and J 3 bases, with 10 bases left between them. The CDR3 DNA reads as TGCAGTGGGGGGCAGCACAATCAGCCCCAGCATTTT. It translates to CSGGQHNQPQHF.

This clonotype was seen only a few times. The CDR3 DNA follows: TGTGCCAGCAGAAAGGGGCTAGCGGCTAGCACAGATACGCAGTATTTT. This translates into CASRKGLAASTDTQYF. This chain links TRBV28 with TRBJ2-3; the match to TRBD2 covers 7 bases. The CDR3 has 16 residues. Germline CDR1 reads MDHEN; CDR2 reads SYDVKM. V lost 6 bases to trimming and J lost 0 bases; unmatched junction nucleotides: 9.

This clonotype was picked up a small number of times. The chain couples TRBV5-1 to TRBJ1-1; D may be TRBD1 (5 bases). The CDR3 spans 15 residues. The germline V gene has CDR1 SGHRS and CDR2 YFSETQ. Trimming shortened V by 4 bases and J by 1 base, and 14 bases separated the two germline ends. CDR3 nucleotide sequence: TGCGCCAGCAGCGGGGGACCGATGCCGAACACTGAAGCTTTCTTT. Protein sequence: CASSGGPMPNTEAFF.

The V and J genes are TRBV11-2 and TRBJ2-7; 10 bases match TRBD2. The V gene's germline CDR1 is SGHAT and CDR2 FQNNGV. This CDR3 spans 14 amino acids. J was trimmed by 3 bases and V by 1 base; bases with no gene match: 0. The CDR3 reads CASSLGTSGYEQYF. The DNA for the CDR3 is TGTGCCAGCAGCTTAGGGACTAGCGGCTACGAGCAGTACTTC.